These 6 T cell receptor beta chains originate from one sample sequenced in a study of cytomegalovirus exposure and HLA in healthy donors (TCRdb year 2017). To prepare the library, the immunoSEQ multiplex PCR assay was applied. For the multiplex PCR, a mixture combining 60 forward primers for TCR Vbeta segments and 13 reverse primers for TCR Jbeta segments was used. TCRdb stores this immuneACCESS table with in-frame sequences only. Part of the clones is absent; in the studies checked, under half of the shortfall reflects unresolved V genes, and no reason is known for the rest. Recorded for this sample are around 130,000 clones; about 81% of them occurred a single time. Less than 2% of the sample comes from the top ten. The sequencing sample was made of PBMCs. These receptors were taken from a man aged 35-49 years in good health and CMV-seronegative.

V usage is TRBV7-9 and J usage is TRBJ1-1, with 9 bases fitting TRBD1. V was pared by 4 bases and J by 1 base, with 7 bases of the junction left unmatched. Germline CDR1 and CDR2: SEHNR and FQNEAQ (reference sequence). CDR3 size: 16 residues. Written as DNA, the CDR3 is TGTGCCAGCAGCTCTTACAGGGGGCCTACGAACACTGAAGCTTTCTTT. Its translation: CASSSYRGPTNTEAFF.

The CDR3 protein is CASSSQGLAGDTQYF. The CDR3, as DNA: TGTGCCAGCAGCTCCCAAGGGCTAGCGGGAGATACGCAGTATTTT. V is TRBV7-3 and J is TRBJ2-3; 8 bases agree with TRBD2. Germline CDR1 is SGHTA and CDR2 is FQGTGA. This CDR3 is built from 15 residues. J gave up 5 bases and V 4 bases, and 8 bases lay outside the gene matches.

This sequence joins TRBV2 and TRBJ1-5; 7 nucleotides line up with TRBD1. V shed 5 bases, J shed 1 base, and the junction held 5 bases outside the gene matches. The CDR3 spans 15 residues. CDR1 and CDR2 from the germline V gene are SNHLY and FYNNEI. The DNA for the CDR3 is TGTGCCAGCAGTAAACAGGGGCGCAGCAATCAGCCCCAGCATTTT. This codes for CASSKQGRSNQPQHF.

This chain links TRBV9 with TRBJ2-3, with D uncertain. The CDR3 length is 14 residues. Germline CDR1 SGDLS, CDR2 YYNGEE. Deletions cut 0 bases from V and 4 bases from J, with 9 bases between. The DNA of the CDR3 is TGTGCCAGCAGCGTAGCTACGGTGTCAGATACGCAGTATTTT. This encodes CASSVATVSDTQYF.

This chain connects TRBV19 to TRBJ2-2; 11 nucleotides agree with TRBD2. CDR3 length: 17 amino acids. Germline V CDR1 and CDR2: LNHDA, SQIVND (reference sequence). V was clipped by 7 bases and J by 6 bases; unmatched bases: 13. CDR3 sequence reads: CASTSVWGSGRAGELFF. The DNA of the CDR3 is TGTGCCAGTACTAGCGTATGGGGTAGCGGGAGGGCCGGGGAGCTGTTTTTT.

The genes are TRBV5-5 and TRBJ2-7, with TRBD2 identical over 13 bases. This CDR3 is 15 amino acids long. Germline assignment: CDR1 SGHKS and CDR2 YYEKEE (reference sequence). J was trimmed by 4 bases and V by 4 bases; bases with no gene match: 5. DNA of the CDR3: TGTGCCAGCAGCGTGGGACTAGCGGGATTGTACGAGCAGTACTTC. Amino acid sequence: CASSVGLAGLYEQYF.